The present entry profiles one T cell receptor beta chain with its context. Clones were sequenced by immunoSEQ multiplex PCR, and TCRdb holds only the in-frame ones, with some missing. The profile shows more than 75,000 clones, 80% to 90% of them singletons. The entry originates in a study of T cell responses to AZD1222 COVID-19 vaccine. The sequence derives from an adult who received the AZD1222 COVID-19 vaccine. The starting material was peripheral blood, obtained 28 days after the second AZD1222 dose.

CDR3 sequence: CASSPLLQMDTQYF. The CDR3 DNA is TGCGCCAGCAGCCCCCTTCTCCAGATGGATACGCAGTATTTT. The chain has TRBV4-3 and TRBJ2-3; D gene ambiguous. This CDR3 spans 14 amino acids. Trimming pared 4 bases from V and 6 bases from J, leaving 14 bases between. Germline assignment: CDR1 LGHNA and CDR2 YSLEER.